The source of this T cell receptor (beta chain) is a study of blood T cell repertoires in COVID-19. Turning to the study itself: Some COVID-19 samples were acute and others convalescent; all came from the United States, Italy and Spain.

Some clones are missing from TCRdb's copy, which holds only in-frame ones; the method was immunoSEQ multiplex PCR. The data contain more than 300,000 clones, 86% of them singletons. This CDR3 is 13 amino acids long. The V gene lost 5 bases and the J gene lost 8 bases, with 16 bases spanning the gap. From germline, CDR1 is SGHDT and CDR2 YYEEEE. V is TRBV5-6 and J is TRBJ1-2, with D possibly TRBD1 on 6 matching bases. The sample taken for sequencing was peripheral blood. The receptor comes from a woman aged 50 to 60 with acute or convalescent COVID-19. The CDR3 spells CASRPDRLGGYTF. The CDR3 bases are TGTGCCAGCAGGCCAGACAGGTTGGGAGGCTACACCTTC.